Shown below are 32 T cell receptor beta chains from a single sample sequenced in a study of cytomegalovirus exposure and HLA in healthy donors. PCR employed 60 Vbeta and 13 Jbeta primers. The data were produced by immunoSEQ multiplex PCR, yet TCRdb's version contains in-frame clones alone and is incomplete. This listing includes fewer than 70,000 clones. Material for sequencing was PBMCs. These TCRs come from a man under 40 in good health and CMV-seropositive.

J is TRBJ1-2 and V is TRBV19; D may be TRBD1 (6 bases). Deletions cut 0 bases from V and 4 bases from J, with 9 bases between. The CDR3 is made up of 14 amino acids. Germline assignment: CDR1 LNHDA and CDR2 SQIVND (reference sequence). CDR3 loop: CASSIEAGVYGYTF. CDR3 bases: TGTGCCAGTAGTATAGAAGCAGGGGTCTATGGCTACACCTTC. The complete variable domain, with remaining parts taken from reference TRBV19 and TRBJ1-2, reads DGGITQSPKYLFRKEGQNVTLSCEQNLNHDAMYWYRQDPGQGLRLIYYSQIVNDFQKGDIAEGYSVSREKKESFPLTVTSAQKNPTAFYLCASSIEAGVYGYTFGSGTRLTVV.

This rearrangement joins TRBV5-4 to TRBJ2-7; weak D call: TRBD2 (5 bases). The CDR3 runs 15 residues. Looked up from germline, CDR1 is SGHNT and CDR2 is YYREEE (reference sequence). V was clipped by 4 bases and J by 6 bases, with 20 bases between them. This chain's CDR3 is CASSLLGNSNLEQYF. The CDR3, as DNA: TGTGCCAGCAGCCTTCTCGGGAATAGTAACCTCGAGCAGTACTTC.

As for this clone: Relative to the germline gene, one junction end is altered; a read error may explain this. This chain joins TRBV6-5 and TRBJ2-1, with D possibly being TRBD2 (6 bases). The CDR3 totals 16 residues. The V gene's germline CDR1 is MNHEY and CDR2 SVGAGI. The CDR3, as DNA: TGTGCCAGCAGTTATGACGCGGGGAACTCCGACAATGAGCAGTTCTTC. Its protein is CASSYDAGNSDNEQFF.

The V and J genes are TRBV6-5 and TRBJ1-2, with TRBD1 as a possible D gene (5 bases). CDR3 length: 15 residues. V shed 7 bases and J shed 6 bases, with 21 bases lying between them. From germline, CDR1 is MNHEY and CDR2 SVGAGI. CDR3 region: CASNPGGLNRNGYTF. The DNA of the CDR3 is TGTGCCAGCAATCCGGGGGGACTCAACCGTAATGGCTACACCTTC.

The V gene is TRBV6-1, the J gene TRBJ1-5, with D possibly TRBD1 on 5 matching bases. The CDR3 consists of 16 residues. Trimming took 0 bases from V and 5 from J, leaving 14 bases between them. The germline CDR1 and CDR2 sequences are MNHNS and SASEGT. The CDR3 region is CASSEARIRGDQPQHF. CDR3 DNA: TGTGCCAGCAGTGAAGCGCGGATAAGGGGCGATCAGCCCCAGCATTTT.

The chain couples TRBV7-2 to TRBJ2-7; 8 nucleotides match TRBD1. The J segment lost 5 bases and the V segment lost 5 bases, leaving 8 bases of the junction unmatched. Germline CDR1 and CDR2: SGHTA and FQGNSA. This CDR3 spans 14 amino acids. CDR3 amino acids: CASSPQGAHNEQYF. Here the CDR3 DNA reads TGTGCCAGCAGCCCGCAGGGGGCGCACAACGAGCAGTACTTC.

V gene TRBV18 combines with J gene TRBJ2-5; weak D call: TRBD1 (7 bases). Germline V gene sequence: CDR1 KGHSH, CDR2 LQKENI. This CDR3 contains 16 residues. The V end lost 0 bases, the J end lost 5 bases, and 16 bases lay between the germline ends. The CDR3 loop reads CASSPPVGGQYETQYF. The CDR3 region has the DNA TGTGCCAGCTCACCACCGGTGGGGGGACAGTACGAGACCCAGTACTTC.

The chain couples TRBV4-1 to TRBJ2-7; unclear D gene. The CDR3 is 14 residues long. V lost 0 bases to trimming and J lost 3 bases, with 9 bases between them. Germline V gene lookup returns CDR1 MGHRA and CDR2 YSYEKL. CDR3 residues: CASSQEWPGYEQYF. Written as DNA, the CDR3 is TGCGCCAGCAGCCAAGAATGGCCGGGCTACGAGCAGTACTTC.

The rearrangement links TRBV19 to TRBJ1-1; TRBD1 matches at 12 bases. V trimming: 6 bases; J trimming: 3 bases; junction bases outside the gene matches: 14. CDR3 size: 18 residues. Germline CDR1 LNHDA, CDR2 SQIVND (reference sequence). The CDR3 loop is CASSRNPGQGARDTEAFF. CDR3 bases: TGTGCCAGTAGCAGGAACCCGGGACAGGGGGCGCGGGACACTGAAGCTTTCTTT.

The gene calls are TRBV2 and TRBJ1-2, with 12 positions matching TRBD1. V trimming: 4 bases; J trimming: 7 bases; junction bases outside the gene matches: 7. Germline V gene lookup returns CDR1 SNHLY and CDR2 FYNNEI. The CDR3 contains 15 residues. The CDR3 loop is CASSGPGQGAFGYTF. For the CDR3, the DNA is TGTGCCAGCAGTGGCCCGGGACAGGGGGCCTTTGGCTACACCTTC.

Considering frequency, this clone is medium-sized (0.01 to 0.1%). The chain is built from TRBV25-1 and TRBJ2-1; D perhaps matches TRBD2 (7 bases). The germline gives CDR1 MGHDK, CDR2 SYGVNS. The V end lost 5 bases, the J end lost 4 bases, and 9 bases lay between the germline ends. CDR3 length equals 13 residues. The CDR3 protein is CASSRGGYNEQFF. The CDR3 DNA is TGTGCCAGCAGTAGGGGGGGTTACAATGAGCAGTTCTTC.

The chain combines TRBV11-3 with TRBJ2-2; 8 nucleotides agree with TRBD2. Trimming at V came to 5 bases and at J to 1 base, leaving 3 bases not matched to a gene. There are 15 residues in the CDR3. Germline-derived CDR1 and CDR2 are SGHNT and YENEEA. The CDR3 region has the DNA TGTGCCAGCAGCCCCCGGGAGGGGAACACCGGGGAGCTGTTTTTT. This sequence encodes CASSPREGNTGELFF.

The CDR3 here is CAISAGLASNEQFF. The CDR3 DNA reads TGTGCCATCAGTGCGGGACTAGCTTCCAATGAGCAGTTCTTC. This chain links TRBV10-3 with TRBJ2-1, with 9 bases aligning to TRBD2. The CDR3 length is 14 residues. The germline gives CDR1 ENHRY, CDR2 SYGVKD. V lost 4 bases to trimming and J lost 6 bases; unmatched junction nucleotides: 4.

This sequence joins TRBV4-2 and TRBJ2-3; perhaps TRBD2 as D (6 bases). CDR1 is LGHNA, CDR2 YNFKEQ, per germline. V was trimmed by 4 bases and J by 2 bases, leaving 10 bases between them. This CDR3 is 14 amino acids long. The CDR3 is CASSRREDTDTQYF. Here the CDR3 DNA reads TGTGCCAGCAGCCGCAGGGAGGACACAGATACGCAGTATTTT.

J is TRBJ1-1 and V is TRBV6-5; D uncertain. This CDR3 comprises 15 residues. Germline lookup yields CDR1 MNHEY and CDR2 SVGAGI. V gave up 4 bases and J gave up 4 bases, with 16 bases separating them. The CDR3 DNA sequence: TGTGCCAGCAGTTTCGAGGCGCGGTCGGTCACTGAAGCTTTCTTT. Residues: CASSFEARSVTEAFF.

The rearrangement joins TRBV9 to TRBJ2-1; a possible D gene is TRBD2 (7 bases). The CDR3 totals 15 residues. V was trimmed by 4 bases and J by 5 bases, leaving 16 bases between them. Germline-derived CDR1 and CDR2 are SGDLS and YYNGEE. CDR3: CASSPSGGGDNEQFF. In DNA, the CDR3 is TGTGCCAGCAGCCCGTCGGGCGGGGGCGACAATGAGCAGTTCTTC. Filled out from reference TRBV9 and TRBJ2-1, the complete variable domain reads DSGVTQTPKHLITATGQRVTLRCSPRSGDLSVYWYQQSLDQGLQFLIQYYNGEERAKGNILERFSAQQFPDLHSELNLSSLELGDSALYFCASSPSGGGDNEQFFGPGTRLTVL.

The J gene is TRBJ2-7, the V gene TRBV19; tentative D call: TRBD2 (6 bases). The germline V gene encodes CDR1 LNHDA and CDR2 SQIVND (reference sequence). The CDR3 covers 15 residues. Deletions cut 4 bases from V and 2 bases from J, with 15 bases between. The CDR3 DNA reads as TGTGCCAGTAGTAGGGGGACTCTAGGCGCCTACGAGCAGTACTTC. It is translated as CASSRGTLGAYEQYF.

The gene calls are TRBV5-6 and TRBJ1-2; maybe TRBD1 (5 bases). This CDR3 comprises 14 residues. The germline V and J ends were trimmed by 6 bases and 4 bases, with 16 bases remaining between them. Germline V gene lookup returns CDR1 SGHDT and CDR2 YYEEEE. This chain's CDR3 is CASKSEGGTYGYTF. The CDR3, as DNA: TGTGCCAGCAAATCCGAGGGAGGGACCTATGGCTACACCTTC.

This rearrangement joins TRBV4-1 to TRBJ2-7; D unresolved. The CDR3 is 15 amino acids. Germline lookup yields CDR1 MGHRA and CDR2 YSYEKL. The V gene lost 0 bases and the J gene lost 3 bases, with 12 bases spanning the gap. This CDR3 reads CASSQDLSANYEQYF. The CDR3 DNA reads TGCGCCAGCAGCCAAGATCTGTCCGCGAACTACGAGCAGTACTTC.

The chain recombines TRBV1 with TRBJ1-3. TRBV1 is recorded as a pseudogene. This CDR3 has 16 residues. CDR3 DNA: TGCACCAGCAGCCCCTGTAGTCGGTTGTCTGGAAACACCATATATTTT. Residues: CTSSPCSRLSGNTIYF.

The rearrangement joins TRBV7-9 to TRBJ2-1; a possible D gene is TRBD1 (6 bases). The CDR3 sequence is 13 residues long. Trimming cost V 10 bases and J 9 bases, with 19 bases left between them. Germline V gives CDR1 SEHNR, CDR2 FQNEAQ (reference sequence). CDR3 DNA: TGTGCCATCCGGGACCAGCCGGACAGTGAGCAGTTCTTC. This gives the protein CAIRDQPDSEQFF.

The V gene is TRBV29-1, the J gene TRBJ1-6; no definite D call. V lost 5 bases, J lost 3 bases, and 11 bases lay in between. The CDR3 is 14 amino acids. CDR1 is SQVTM, CDR2 ANQGSEA, per germline. The CDR3 here is CSVLSGSYNSPLHF. CDR3 nucleotides: TGCAGCGTTCTCTCGGGAAGCTATAATTCACCCCTCCACTTT.

The chain employs TRBV6-6 and TRBJ1-1, with D possibly matching TRBD1 (5 bases). This CDR3 contains 13 residues. Germline loops: CDR1 MNHNY, CDR2 SVGAGI (reference sequence). V lost 6 bases and J lost 4, with 12 bases in between. CDR3 coding DNA: TGTGCCAGCAGCTATGCGGGGGGCACTGAAGCTTTCTTT. Translation gives CASSYAGGTEAFF.

The rearrangement joins TRBV9 to TRBJ1-2, with a weak D call TRBD1 (5 bases). Germline V lookup: CDR1 SGDLS, CDR2 YYNGEE. This CDR3 has 16 amino acids. V was pared by 0 bases and J by 2 bases, with 14 bases between. CDR3 DNA sequence: TGTGCCAGCAGCGTAGATCAGGACACCTTGAACTATGGCTACACCTTC. The encoded protein is CASSVDQDTLNYGYTF.

This chain links TRBV7-6 with TRBJ2-7; no clear D gene. The CDR3 has 13 residues. Germline V lookup: CDR1 SGHVS, CDR2 FNYEAQ. The V end was cut by 1 base, the J end by 1 base, with 5 bases between. DNA for the CDR3: TGTGCCAGCAGCTTAGGGCCGTCCTACGAGCAGTACTTC. Its translation is CASSLGPSYEQYF.

The chain recombines TRBV4-2 with TRBJ2-3; 7 nucleotides align to TRBD2. This CDR3 has 15 amino acids. Germline V gene sequence: CDR1 LGHNA, CDR2 YNFKEQ. V lost 3 bases and J lost 4; bases outside the gene matches: 7. The CDR3: CASSQDPGLADTQYF. The CDR3 coding sequence is TGTGCCAGCAGCCAGGACCCTGGACTAGCAGATACGCAGTATTTT.

The V and J genes are TRBV11-2 and TRBJ2-3; a possible D gene is TRBD1 (6 bases). The CDR3 contains 15 residues. The V gene lost 1 base and the J gene lost 3 bases, with 11 bases spanning the gap. CDR1 and CDR2 from the germline V gene are SGHAT and FQNNGV. The CDR3 spells CASSLVQGRTDTQYF. CDR3 DNA sequence: TGTGCCAGCAGCTTAGTCCAGGGGCGAACAGATACGCAGTATTTT.

CDR3 coding DNA: TGCGCCAGCAGCTTGGGAACTAGCGCGTTCACAGATACGCAGTATTTT. It is translated as CASSLGTSAFTDTQYF. This chain uses TRBV5-1 with TRBJ2-3, with 7 bases lining up with TRBD2. The germline V gene encodes CDR1 SGHRS and CDR2 YFSETQ. V shed 0 bases and J 2 bases; nucleotides not matched to a gene: 6. The CDR3 is 16 residues long.

The chain has TRBV6-1 and TRBJ1-1; the D is unclear. Trimming removed 2 bases from V and 5 bases from J, with 12 bases in between. CDR3 length equals 14 residues. CDR1 and CDR2 from the germline V gene are MNHNS and SASEGT. In DNA, the CDR3 is TGTGCCAGCAGTGAACTGGTCACAAGTACTGAAGCTTTCTTT. This encodes CASSELVTSTEAFF.

This rearrangement joins TRBV11-2 to TRBJ2-1, with a tentative D call TRBD2 (5 bases). This CDR3 is built from 14 residues. Germline V gene data show CDR1 as SGHAT and CDR2 as FQNNGV. Trimming took off 1 base at V and 5 bases at J, with 9 bases between the two ends. This CDR3 is CASSLVAEDNEQFF. CDR3 coding DNA: TGTGCCAGCAGCTTAGTGGCGGAGGACAATGAGCAGTTCTTC. Using reference TRBV11-2 and TRBJ2-1 for the parts outside the CDR3, the full variable domain is EAGVAQSPRYKIIEKRQSVAFWCNPISGHATLYWYQQILGQGPKLLIQFQNNGVVDDSQLPKDRFSAERLKGVDSTLKIQPAKLEDSAVYLCASSLVAEDNEQFFGPGTRLTVL.

The CDR3 DNA is TGTGCCAGCACCCTCGTGGATACGCAGTATTTT. Its translation is CASTLVDTQYF. The rearrangement joins TRBV9 to TRBJ2-3, with D unclear. V was cut by 6 bases and J by 6 bases, with 8 bases left in between. The CDR3 is 11 residues long. Germline V CDR1 and CDR2: SGDLS, YYNGEE.

The rearrangement links TRBV5-1 to TRBJ2-7, with 9 positions matching TRBD2. The CDR3 consists of 15 residues. CDR1 and CDR2 from the germline V gene are SGHRS and YFSETQ. V trimming: 1 base; J trimming: 2 bases; junction bases outside the gene matches: 4. CDR3 amino acids: CASSLFSGSAYEQYF. DNA of the CDR3: TGCGCCAGCAGCTTGTTTAGCGGGAGCGCCTACGAGCAGTACTTC.